This T cell receptor (beta chain) emerged from a study of siplizumab effects on memory and regulatory T cells. Study-wide points: Major contributors to the alloresponse seemed to be naive T cells, which also appeared more diverse than memory cells. Whether proliferating Tregs in siplizumab cultures suppress was not functionally confirmed.

The assay was immunoSEQ multiplex PCR, and TCRdb's table has in-frame clones only and misses some. The sample has 40,000 to 45,000 clones; 70% to 90% are singletons. Points on this clone: Its antigen is not known.

V lost 4 bases to trimming and J lost 3 bases, with 15 bases between them. Germline CDR1 KGHSH, CDR2 LQKENI. This CDR3 region has 15 residues. The clonotype originates from a human donor in good health. The chain links TRBV18 to TRBJ1-1; D is uncertain. What was sequenced was naive CD4+ T cells sorted from blood. CDR3 sequence: CASSRRGTPDTEAFF. The CDR3 coding sequence is TGTGCCAGCTCACGCCGTGGCACCCCGGACACTGAAGCTTTCTTT.